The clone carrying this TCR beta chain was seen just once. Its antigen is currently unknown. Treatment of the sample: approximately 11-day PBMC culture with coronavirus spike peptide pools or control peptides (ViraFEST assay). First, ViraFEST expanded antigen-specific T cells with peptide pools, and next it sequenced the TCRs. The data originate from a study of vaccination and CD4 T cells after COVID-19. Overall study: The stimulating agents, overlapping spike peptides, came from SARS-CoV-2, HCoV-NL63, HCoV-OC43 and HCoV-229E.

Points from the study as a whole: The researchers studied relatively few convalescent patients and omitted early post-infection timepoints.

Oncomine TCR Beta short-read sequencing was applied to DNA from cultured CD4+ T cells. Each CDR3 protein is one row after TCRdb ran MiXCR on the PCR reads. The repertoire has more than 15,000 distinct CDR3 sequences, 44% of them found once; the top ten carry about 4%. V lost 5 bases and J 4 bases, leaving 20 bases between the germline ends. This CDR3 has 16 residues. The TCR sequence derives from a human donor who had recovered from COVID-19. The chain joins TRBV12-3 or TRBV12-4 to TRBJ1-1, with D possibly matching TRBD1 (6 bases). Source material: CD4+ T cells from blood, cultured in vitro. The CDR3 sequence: CASSPATRGVGTEAFF. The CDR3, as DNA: TGTGCCAGCAGTCCGGCGACGAGGGGGGTAGGCACTGAAGCTTTCTTT.